This T cell receptor beta chain came from a study of T-cell memory formation after mild COVID-19. TCR alpha and TCR beta cDNA libraries carrying sample barcodes and UMIs came from 5'RACE with constant-segment primers. TCRdb re-called the 5' RACE reads through MiXCR, storing one row per CDR3 protein. This table holds roughly 600,000 distinct CDR3 sequences, approximately 19% found once. The CDR3 covers 17 residues. The V gene's germline CDR1 is KGHDR and CDR2 SFDVKD. Trimming took off 2 bases at V and 0 bases at J, with 13 bases between the two ends. Study observations and caveats: That cross-reactive memory joined was suggested by some responding clones appearing in pre-infection memory.

Concerning this clonotype itself: The antigen is not known.

The sequencing input was PBMCs or a T cell subset sorted from them (not recorded which). The rearrangement joins TRBV24-1 to TRBJ1-5, with D possibly TRBD1 on 6 matching bases. The source of this sequence is an adult woman who had mild COVID-19 (a few samples of this study predate the infection). Cell type and time point are not known. This CDR3 is CATSDSYRTDSNQPQHF. CDR3 DNA: TGTGCCACCAGTGATTCATACAGGACAGATAGCAATCAGCCCCAGCATTTT.